The 6 T cell receptor beta chains in this list originate from one sample, sequenced in a study of T cells in Graves' hyperthyroidism and ophthalmopathy. TCR beta CDR3 regions were amplified from RNA transcripts. RT-PCR in the first round (using the HTBI primer set) targeted the TCR CDR3. TCRdb recomputed calls from the multiplex PCR reads with MiXCR, one row per CDR3 protein. Of approximately 640,000 distinct CDR3 sequences in the sample, roughly 17% were seen once. Sequenced: blood. Receptors originate from a man aged 50 to 60 with Graves' hyperthyroidism.

This clonotype was found many times. This chain links TRBV30 with TRBJ1-4; TRBD1 matches at 8 bases. The CDR3 is 14 amino acids. The ends lost 3 bases at V and 8 bases at J; junction bases unmatched: 8. Germline V gives CDR1 GTSNPN, CDR2 SVGIG (reference sequence). In nucleotides, the CDR3 is TGTGCCTGGAGACCGCGGGACAGGAACGAAAAACTGTTTTTT. Translating it yields CAWRPRDRNEKLFF.

This rearrangement joins TRBV9 to TRBJ2-7, with TRBD2 identical over 8 bases. The CDR3 runs 17 residues. Germline V CDR1 and CDR2: SGDLS, YYNGEE. The V segment lost 4 bases and the J segment 1 base; nucleotides outside the gene matches: 13. Here the CDR3 reads CASSSGGGGRSSYEQYF. The CDR3 bases are TGTGCCAGCAGCTCCGGGGGCGGCGGGAGGTCGTCCTACGAGCAGTACTTC.

At least ten counts were recorded for this clonotype. The chain employs TRBV9 and TRBJ1-5; D is unclear. Germline assignment: CDR1 SGDLS and CDR2 YYNGEE. The CDR3 consists of 14 residues. V was pared by 2 bases and J by 3 bases, with 9 bases between. DNA of the CDR3: TGTGCCAGCAGCGTCGGGAGTACCAATCAGCCCCAGCATTTT. It encodes CASSVGSTNQPQHF. The whole variable domain, remainder taken from reference TRBV9 and TRBJ1-5, is DSGVTQTPKHLITATGQRVTLRCSPRSGDLSVYWYQQSLDQGLQFLIQYYNGEERAKGNILERFSAQQFPDLHSELNLSSLELGDSALYFCASSVGSTNQPQHFGDGTRLSIL.

This clonotype was detected ten times or more. The chain is built from TRBV5-1 and TRBJ2-6; D unclear. CDR1 SGHRS and CDR2 YFSETQ come from the germline V gene. Trimming cost V 3 bases and J 0 bases, with 7 bases left between them. The CDR3 spans 15 residues. The CDR3 DNA sequence: TGCGCCAGCAGCTCATCCAGCTCTGGGGCCAACGTCCTGACTTTC. Amino acids: CASSSSSSGANVLTF.

This clonotype was observed a few times. The gene calls are TRBV4-2 and TRBJ1-1; TRBD1 agrees at 7 bases. Looked up from germline, CDR1 is LGHNA and CDR2 is YNFKEQ. The CDR3 sequence is 15 residues long. J was trimmed by 1 base and V by 0 bases; bases with no gene match: 2. The CDR3 reads CASSQEWTGNTEAFF. CDR3 sequence (DNA): TGTGCCAGCAGCCAAGAATGGACAGGGAACACTGAAGCTTTCTTT.

Ten or more counts support this clonotype. The chain combines TRBV11-3 with TRBJ2-1, with D uncertain. CDR3 length: 15 amino acids. V was trimmed by 2 bases and J by 7 bases, leaving 15 bases between them. The germline gives CDR1 SGHNT, CDR2 YENEEA. CDR3 bases: TGTGCCAGCAGCTTACGTGATAGTGAAGGGAATGAGCAGTTCTTC. It translates to CASSLRDSEGNEQFF.